The clone carrying this T cell receptor (beta chain) has at least ten counts. Its antigen is not known. TCRdb re-called the 5' RACE reads through MiXCR, storing one row per CDR3 protein. The profile shows 100,000 to 150,000 distinct CDR3 sequences, over 8% of them singletons. CDR1 and CDR2 (germline): SGHRS, YFSETQ. This CDR3 comprises 14 residues. The V end was cut by 2 bases, the J end by 5 bases, with 13 bases between. The data are from a study of T cells after yellow fever vaccination. Study as a whole: SMART-Seq v4 Ultra Low Input served to prepare low-cell-number fractions.

Findings and caveats of the study: A faster peak, day 5 versus 15, was reached by the weaker secondary response. Subsequent to the booster, the majority of primary-vaccination clones reappeared (about 97% CD4, 80% to 90% CD8).

The input for sequencing was CD8+ T cells sorted from PBMCs, taken on the day of the yellow fever booster vaccination. This chain joins TRBV5-1 and TRBJ1-1; D not resolved. The receptor comes from a man between 18 and 29 years old who received the YFV17D yellow fever vaccine. The CDR3 DNA reads as TGCGCCAGCAGCTTCGGGTATGGGGAAACTGAAGCTTTCTTT. Residues: CASSFGYGETEAFF.